This T cell receptor beta chain was found in a study of blood T cell repertoires in COVID-19. The overall study: The study drew acute and convalescent COVID-19 samples from the United States, Italy and Spain. Sources were T cells, B-cell-depleted T cells, or PBMCs; the material itself was cDNA or gDNA.

The V gene's germline CDR1 is SGHAT and CDR2 FQNNGV. This CDR3 comprises 17 residues. V lost 3 bases and J lost 3, with 20 bases in between. In the authors' workflow: Scientists estimated how many nucleated cells there were by amplifying reference gene primers. Sequencing was performed with immunoSEQ multiplex PCR; in TCRdb, only in-frame clones are kept and a portion is missing. Clonal size and the V and J genes are those of that table, whereas D and trimming came from the DNA. The repertoire holds around 160,000 clones, with about 85% as singletons. The V call is TRBV11-2, the J call TRBJ1-2; D not resolved. The sequence was collected from a woman between 40 and 55 years old with active or convalescent COVID-19. The specimen was peripheral blood. The CDR3 DNA reads TGTGCCAGCAGCTTTCGTCCGGGTCGACCCTCCCACTATGGCTACACCTTC. Protein product: CASSFRPGRPSHYGYTF.